Reported below is one T cell receptor (beta chain). The data stem from a study of blood T cell repertoires in COVID-19. Trimming left V 0 bases short and J 5 bases short, with 12 bases between. The CDR3 extends over 15 amino acids. Per the germline V gene, CDR1 is SGHNT and CDR2 is YYREEE (reference sequence). Using immunoSEQ multiplex PCR, the repertoire was profiled, and TCRdb retains in-frame clones only, with some absent. This table has hundreds of thousands of clones, around 90% appearing once. The specimen was peripheral blood. The V gene is TRBV5-4, the J gene TRBJ2-1; D uncertain. The clonotype was recovered from a man younger than 30 with active or convalescent COVID-19. The CDR3 sequence: CASSLDSPRDNEQFF. Here the CDR3 DNA reads TGTGCCAGCAGCTTGGACTCACCCCGCGACAATGAGCAGTTCTTC.